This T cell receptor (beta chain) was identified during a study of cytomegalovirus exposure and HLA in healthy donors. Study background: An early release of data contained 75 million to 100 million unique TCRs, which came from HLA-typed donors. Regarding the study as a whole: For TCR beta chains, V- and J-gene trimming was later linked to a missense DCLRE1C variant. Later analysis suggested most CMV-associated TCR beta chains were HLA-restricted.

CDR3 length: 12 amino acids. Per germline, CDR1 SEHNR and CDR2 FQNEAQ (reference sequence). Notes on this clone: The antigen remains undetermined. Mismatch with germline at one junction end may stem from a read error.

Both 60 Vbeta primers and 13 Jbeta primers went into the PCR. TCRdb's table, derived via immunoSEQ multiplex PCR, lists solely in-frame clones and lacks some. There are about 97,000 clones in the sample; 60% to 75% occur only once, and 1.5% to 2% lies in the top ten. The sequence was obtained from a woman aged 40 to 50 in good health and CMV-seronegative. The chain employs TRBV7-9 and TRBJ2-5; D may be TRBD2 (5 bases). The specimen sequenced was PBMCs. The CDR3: CSSSLGGQAPYF. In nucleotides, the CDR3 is TGTTCCAGCAGCTTAGGAGGCCAAGCCCCGTACTTC.